The 9 T cell receptor beta chains in this list originate from one sample, sequenced in a study of T cell repertoires in cytomegalovirus infection. Via MiXCR, TCRdb re-called the reads, giving one row per CDR3 protein. The table has 250,000 to 300,000 distinct CDR3 sequences, 22% seen once. Their antigens are not known. The sequenced sample was cultured PBMCs, obtained from culture after CMV antigen stimulation. These receptors were taken from a human donor in good health (CMV status not recorded). Some clones in this sample may be carry-over from other donors' samples.

The rearrangement links TRBV29-1 to TRBJ2-5; the match to TRBD2 covers 13 bases. Per germline, CDR1 SQVTM and CDR2 ANQGSEA. Trimming took 6 bases from V and 4 from J; bases not matched to a gene: 8. This CDR3 has 15 residues. The CDR3 sequence: CSVRRLAGGAETQYF. CDR3 nucleotide sequence: TGCAGCGTCAGGAGACTAGCGGGAGGCGCAGAGACCCAGTACTTC. The full variable domain, in which reference TRBV29-1 and TRBJ2-5 provide the parts outside the CDR3, is SAVISQKPSRDICQRGTSLTIQCQVDSQVTMMFWYRQQPGQSLTLIATANQGSEATYESGFVIDKFPISRPNLTFSTLTVSNMSPEDSSIYLCSVRRLAGGAETQYFGPGTRLLVL.

This clonotype was observed a few times. This rearrangement joins TRBV7-6 to TRBJ2-2; 8 nucleotides agree with TRBD2. CDR1 and CDR2 (germline): SGHVS, FNYEAQ. This CDR3 spans 16 amino acids. V shed 1 base, J shed 3 bases, and the junction held 4 bases outside the gene matches. In DNA form, the CDR3 reads TGTGCCAGCAGCTTAGGACTAGCGATTTACACCGGGGAGCTGTTTTTT. This translates into CASSLGLAIYTGELFF.

This clonotype was observed at least ten times. The CDR3 here is CASSLDGRGAGNTIYF. CDR3 nucleotide sequence: TGTGCCAGCAGCTTAGACGGGCGAGGGGCTGGAAACACCATATATTTT. The chain carries TRBV7-2 and TRBJ1-3, with TRBD1 as a possible D gene (5 bases). The CDR3 is made up of 16 amino acids. Trimming removed 1 base at V and 2 bases at J, with 12 bases between. CDR1 and CDR2 (germline): SGHTA, FQGNSA.

V usage is TRBV5-4 and J usage is TRBJ1-6; 7 positions match TRBD1. The CDR3 is 14 residues long. Germline lookup yields CDR1 SGHNT and CDR2 YYREEE (reference sequence). The trim removed 3 bases at V and 7 bases at J, leaving 4 bases unmatched. The CDR3 is CASSSRGPNSPLHF. DNA of the CDR3: TGTGCCAGCAGCTCGAGGGGGCCCAATTCACCCCTCCACTTT.

This clonotype was observed at least ten times. This chain uses TRBV7-8 with TRBJ1-2, with 8 bases identical to TRBD1. Trimming at V came to 1 base and at J to 6 bases, leaving 4 bases not matched to a gene. CDR3 length equals 14 residues. Per germline, CDR1 SGHVS and CDR2 FQNEAQ. This CDR3 is CASSLGRGLNGYTF. CDR3 bases: TGTGCCAGCAGCTTAGGCAGGGGGCTCAATGGCTACACCTTC.

This clonotype was detected many times. This chain uses TRBV7-2 with TRBJ2-7; perhaps TRBD1 as D (5 bases). Germline CDR1 reads SGHTA; CDR2 reads FQGNSA. Trimming took 1 base from V and 2 from J, leaving 15 bases between them. The CDR3 spans 16 residues. The CDR3 nucleotides read TGTGCCAGCAGCTTAGGGGGCGTCGCTTCGGCCTACGAGCAGTACTTC. Translated: CASSLGGVASAYEQYF.

This chain joins TRBV7-9 and TRBJ2-3; D may be TRBD1 or TRBD2 (5 bases each). Trimming removed 8 bases from V and 4 bases from J, with 16 bases in between. Per germline, CDR1 SEHNR and CDR2 FQNEAQ (reference sequence). This CDR3 is 14 amino acids long. Written as DNA, the CDR3 is TGTGCCAGCCTCGGGGCGCCCCAAGCAGATACGCAGTATTTT. It specifies CASLGAPQADTQYF.

The chain has TRBV27 and TRBJ1-6; D remains ambiguous. CDR1 and CDR2 from the germline V gene are MNHEY and SMNVEV (reference sequence). Trimming stripped 5 bases from V and 13 bases from J, with 18 bases between. The CDR3 spans 14 residues. CDR3 in DNA: TGTGCCAGCAGTCCAAAGTCCGGGGTTGGGCCCCTCCACTTT. Translated, it gives CASSPKSGVGPLHF.

This clonotype appeared a single time. The V call is TRBV27, the J call TRBJ2-7; D unresolved. V lost 5 bases, J lost 2 bases, and 10 bases lay in between. Germline CDR1 is MNHEY and CDR2 is SMNVEV (reference sequence). This CDR3 has 13 residues. DNA for the CDR3: TGTGCCAGCAGTATTGGTATCCCCTACGAGCAGTACTTC. Translation: CASSIGIPYEQYF.